The 23 T cell receptor beta chains presented below share a single source sample, sequenced in a study of beta chain features in type 1 diabetes (dated by TCRdb to the late 2010s). Libraries were constructed by the immunoSEQ multiplex PCR assay. All of the isolated RNA was reverse transcribed with the High Capacity cDNA Reverse Transcription Kit, so expressed TCRB transcripts were sequenced. What TCRdb holds here is the immuneACCESS table cut down to in-frame rearrangements. Part of the clones is not present; checked against another copy, under half of the missing clones reflect an unresolved V gene, and the others are unexplained. Present in this sample are about 130,000 clones, nearly 9.5% of which were seen just once. About 0.61% of the sample is taken by the ten largest. Sequenced material: central memory CD4+ T cells from blood. These receptors all stem from a man younger than 35 in good health.

CDR3 sequence reads: CASIKDRGRSEQYF. The CDR3 region has the DNA TGTGCCAGCATCAAGGACAGGGGGCGCAGCGAGCAGTACTTC. This sequence joins TRBV2 and TRBJ2-7; 11 nucleotides agree with TRBD1. The CDR3 covers 14 residues. The V segment lost 7 bases and the J segment 6 bases; nucleotides outside the gene matches: 8. The germline V gene encodes CDR1 SNHLY and CDR2 FYNNEI.

This clone turned up a few times. V usage is TRBV5-5 and J usage is TRBJ2-1; D gene uncertain. V dropped 2 bases and J dropped 6 bases, with 9 bases sitting between them. Germline CDR1 reads SGHKS; CDR2 reads YYEKEE (reference sequence). The CDR3 sequence is 13 residues long. The CDR3 protein is CASSFVRSNEQFF. The CDR3 nucleotides are TGTGCCAGCAGCTTCGTCAGATCCAATGAGCAGTTCTTC.

This clone was detected only a few times. The rearrangement joins TRBV19 to TRBJ1-1, with 9 nucleotides matching TRBD1. The CDR3 covers 14 residues. Per germline, CDR1 LNHDA and CDR2 SQIVND (reference sequence). V shed 6 bases and J 1 base; nucleotides not matched to a gene: 3. CDR3 nucleotides: TGTGCCAGTAGGAGGGACAGGGCGAACACTGAAGCTTTCTTT. Protein sequence: CASRRDRANTEAFF.

The table lists this clone with a few counts. The J gene is TRBJ1-2, the V gene TRBV21-1; TRBD1, the D gene given by the table, was not confirmed from the DNA. TRBV21-1 is given as a pseudogene. This CDR3 is 13 amino acids long. CDR3 region: CASPRGQVYGYTF. For the CDR3, the DNA is TGTGCCAGCCCAAGGGGGCAGGTTTATGGCTACACCTTC.

The sample holds many counts of this clone. The CDR3 protein is CASTVQGGNQPQHF. In nucleotides, the CDR3 is TGTGCCAGCACCGTACAGGGAGGCAATCAGCCCCAGCATTTT. The rearrangement uses TRBV18 and TRBJ1-5; perhaps TRBD1 as D (6 bases). CDR3 length: 14 residues. Trimming removed 8 bases from V and 2 bases from J, with 13 bases in between. The germline V gene has CDR1 KGHSH and CDR2 LQKENI.

The V gene is TRBV5-1, the J gene TRBJ2-7, with D possibly TRBD2 on 6 matching bases. This CDR3 contains 14 residues. Deletions cut 6 bases from V and 0 bases from J, with 13 bases between. Looked up from germline, CDR1 is SGHRS and CDR2 is YFSETQ. DNA of the CDR3: TGCGCCAGCATGCGGGACGGGTCCTCCTACGAGCAGTACTTC. This translates into CASMRDGSSYEQYF.

The rearrangement joins TRBV4-3 to TRBJ1-1; TRBD1 is a possible D gene (6 bases). Germline V CDR1 and CDR2: LGHNA, YSLEER. V lost 6 bases, J lost 2 bases, and 10 bases lay in between. CDR3 length: 13 amino acids. Here the CDR3 reads CASSRTVNTEAFF. The CDR3 DNA reads TGCGCCAGCAGTAGGACAGTAAACACTGAAGCTTTCTTT.

The chain is built from TRBV7-2 and TRBJ2-5; 16 nucleotides agree with TRBD2. The germline gives CDR1 SGHTA, CDR2 FQGNSA. The CDR3 extends over 18 amino acids. The V segment lost 4 bases and the J segment 2 bases; nucleotides outside the gene matches: 7. The CDR3 region is CASSSAGTSGGGQETQYF. The DNA of the CDR3 is TGTGCCAGCAGCTCCGCAGGGACTAGCGGGGGGGGGCAAGAGACCCAGTACTTC.

This clone turned up a few times. This chain links TRBV5-1 with TRBJ1-1, with TRBD1 as a possible D gene (5 bases). CDR3 size: 14 residues. V was cut by 5 bases and J by 5 bases, with 16 bases left in between. CDR1 SGHRS and CDR2 YFSETQ come from the germline V gene. CDR3 in amino acids: CASRPERGGTEAFF. The DNA of the CDR3 is TGCGCCAGCAGACCCGAAAGGGGTGGAACTGAAGCTTTCTTT. Full variable domain (rest looked up from reference TRBV5-1 and TRBJ1-1): KAGVTQTPRYLIKTRGQQVTLSCSPISGHRSVSWYQQTPGQGLQFLFEYFSETQRNKGNFPGRFSGRQFSNSRSEMNVSTLELGDSALYLCASRPERGGTEAFFGQGTRLTVV.

In its sample, this clone was seen a few times. This rearrangement joins TRBV9 to TRBJ2-3, with D maybe TRBD1 (6 bases). V was trimmed by 1 base and J by 2 bases, leaving 8 bases between them. The CDR3 has 14 residues. Germline V gene data show CDR1 as SGDLS and CDR2 as YYNGEE. The chain's CDR3 is CASSVQGHTDTQYF. CDR3 nucleotides: TGTGCCAGCAGCGTACAGGGACACACAGATACGCAGTATTTT.

This clone was counted only a few times. Here the CDR3 reads CSVPGLLAGANVLTF. The CDR3 coding sequence is TGCAGCGTCCCGGGACTACTCGCTGGGGCCAACGTCCTGACTTTC. The chain joins TRBV29-1 to TRBJ2-6, with 7 bases aligning to TRBD2. The CDR3 extends over 15 amino acids. V shed 6 bases and J 2 bases; nucleotides not matched to a gene: 7. Germline CDR1 SQVTM, CDR2 ANQGSEA.

CDR3 amino acids: CASSSTGLEQYF. The CDR3 DNA is TGTGCCAGCAGCTCGACAGGGCTCGAGCAGTACTTC. This sequence joins TRBV7-9 and TRBJ2-7; the match to TRBD1 covers 7 bases. CDR3 size: 12 residues. Germline trimming cut 4 bases from V and 6 bases from J; bases unmatched to any gene: 3. In germline, CDR1 is SEHNR, CDR2 FQNEAQ (reference sequence).

The V call is TRBV11-2, the J call TRBJ2-7, with 13 bases aligning to TRBD2. V shed 1 base, J shed 3 bases, and the junction held 3 bases outside the gene matches. The germline V gene encodes CDR1 SGHAT and CDR2 FQNNGV. The CDR3 consists of 16 residues. The DNA of the CDR3 is TGTGCCAGCAGCTTAGCCGGACTAGCGGGGGACTACGAGCAGTACTTC. Its translation is CASSLAGLAGDYEQYF. Variable domain in full (rest from reference TRBV11-2 and TRBJ2-7): EAGVAQSPRYKIIEKRQSVAFWCNPISGHATLYWYQQILGQGPKLLIQFQNNGVVDDSQLPKDRFSAERLKGVDSTLKIQPAKLEDSAVYLCASSLAGLAGDYEQYFGPGTRLTVT.

This chain joins TRBV11-2 and TRBJ1-1, with a tentative D call TRBD1 (6 bases). The V end was cut by 5 bases, the J end by 5 bases, with 18 bases between. CDR1 is SGHAT, CDR2 FQNNGV, per germline. The CDR3 consists of 15 residues. CDR3 in amino acids: CASSPILGGLTEAFF. The CDR3 nucleotides read TGTGCCAGCAGCCCCATCCTGGGGGGGCTAACTGAAGCTTTCTTT.

This clone was recorded a few times. The chain has TRBV30 and TRBJ2-5; the match to TRBD2 covers 10 bases. Germline V gene sequence: CDR1 GTSNPN, CDR2 SVGIG (reference sequence). CDR3 length: 15 residues. After removal of 2 bases from V and 4 bases from J, the junction contained 7 bases not matched to a gene. The CDR3 sequence is CAWSTQRGGRETQYF. Here the CDR3 DNA reads TGTGCCTGGAGTACTCAGCGGGGGGGCCGAGAGACCCAGTACTTC.

This chain connects TRBV2 to TRBJ1-6; D possibly corresponds to TRBD1 (5 bases). CDR3 size: 12 residues. The V and J ends lost 5 bases and 7 bases respectively, with 6 bases between them. Germline V lookup: CDR1 SNHLY, CDR2 FYNNEI. Here the CDR3 reads CASSYRNSPLHF. CDR3 nucleotide sequence: TGTGCCAGCAGTTACAGGAATTCACCCCTCCACTTT.

V gene TRBV11-2 combines with J gene TRBJ2-3; D is uncertain. Germline lookup yields CDR1 SGHAT and CDR2 FQNNGV. The CDR3 spans 16 residues. Trimming stripped 5 bases from V and 2 bases from J, with 17 bases between. CDR3 region: CASSQGIDTSTDTQYF. Here the CDR3 DNA reads TGTGCCAGCAGCCAAGGTATTGACACCTCCACAGATACGCAGTATTTT.

V and J are TRBV6-5 and TRBJ2-7; no clear D. V was trimmed by 7 bases and J by 1 base, leaving 5 bases between them. The CDR3 is 11 residues long. CDR1 and CDR2 (germline): MNHEY, SVGAGI. The CDR3 loop reads CASKTSYEQYF. In DNA form, the CDR3 reads TGTGCCAGCAAAACTTCCTACGAGCAGTACTTC.

The table lists this clone with a few counts. V is TRBV7-2 and J is TRBJ1-2; 8 nucleotides align to TRBD1. CDR1 and CDR2 (germline): SGHTA, FQGNSA. V dropped 1 base and J dropped 6; count of bases not matched to a gene: 7. The CDR3 runs to 15 residues. The DNA for the CDR3 is TGTGCCAGCAGCTTAGATGCAGGGGGCTATGATGGCTACACCTTC. It encodes CASSLDAGGYDGYTF.

There are many counts of this clone. The DNA for the CDR3 is TGTGCCACCAGCAGAGACGGCCTAGCGGGGAGTAATGAGCAGTTCTTC. It yields the protein CATSRDGLAGSNEQFF. The V and J genes are TRBV15 and TRBJ2-1; 9 nucleotides line up with TRBD2. Germline V lookup: CDR1 LNHNV, CDR2 YYDKDF (reference sequence). After removal of 0 bases from V and 7 bases from J, the junction contained 7 bases not matched to a gene. CDR3 size: 16 residues.

This clone showed up many times. Other nucleotide sequences from this sample produce the same CDR3. V and J are TRBV15 and TRBJ2-6; D unresolved. The germline V gene has CDR1 LNHNV and CDR2 YYDKDF (reference sequence). Trimming left V 1 base short and J 0 bases short, with 4 bases between. CDR3 length equals 15 residues. CDR3 residues: CATSRAGSGANVLTF. The CDR3 DNA follows: TGTGCCACCAGCAGAGCAGGCTCTGGGGCCAACGTCCTGACTTTC.

J is TRBJ1-3 and V is TRBV7-2; TRBD1 matches at 8 bases. This CDR3 spans 17 amino acids. V lost 2 bases to trimming and J lost 0 bases; unmatched junction nucleotides: 6. Germline CDR1 and CDR2: SGHTA and FQGNSA. The CDR3 loop reads CASSLSGTGLSGNTIYF. The CDR3 DNA sequence: TGTGCCAGCAGCTTATCCGGGACAGGTCTCTCTGGAAACACCATATATTTT.

The chain couples TRBV5-1 to TRBJ1-5; a weak D match, TRBD1 (5 bases). V lost 5 bases and J 0 bases, leaving 9 bases between the germline ends. CDR1 and CDR2 (germline): SGHRS, YFSETQ. This CDR3 is 14 amino acids long. In DNA, the CDR3 is TGCGCCAGCAGGGCGGGGGATAGCAATCAGCCCCAGCATTTT. This codes for CASRAGDSNQPQHF.